This TCR beta chain is from a study of T cells in Graves' hyperthyroidism and ophthalmopathy (dated by TCRdb to the late 2010s). About the study as a whole: Peripheral blood was sampled at the time of initial diagnosis, prior to any treatment. Following sampling, methimazole starting at 30 mg daily was given to hyperthyroidism patients, and high-dose intravenous methylprednisolone was given to ophthalmopathy patients. The study also compared thyroid tissue and blood T-cell repertoires from several Graves' hyperthyroidism patients. To identify TCR V-J signatures that set the groups apart, the researchers used a discovery cohort of 100 or so patients, made up of 40 to 45 with Graves' ophthalmopathy and about 60 with stable Graves' hyperthyroidism. TCR Vbeta CDR3 sequencing of some 140 peripheral blood samples (over 40 ophthalmopathy, about 80 hyperthyroidism and approximately 17 progressor patients) is reported in the paper. Prospective prediction of ophthalmopathy was tested in an independent validation cohort of 18 to 20 hyperthyroidism patients and approximately 17 patients who later progressed to ophthalmopathy. For training and testing, the 80 to 100 patients in the discovery cohort were randomly divided in a 7:3 ratio. Findings and caveats that apply to the study as a whole: Most expanded thyroid clonotypes (frequency above 0.001) were also found in blood, which suggests that blood repertoires may mirror thyroid immune responses. Ophthalmopathy was separated from stable hyperthyroidism by a 13 V-J signature model, with around 90% sensitivity and about 81% specificity obtained in cross-validation and 80%/75% obtained in testing. Sample size was not statistically predetermined, and investigators were not blinded to group allocation. In validation, progression to ophthalmopathy was predicted by the model with more than 65% sensitivity and about 72% specificity, a median of around 6.5 months before onset.

Based on the germline V gene, the CDR1 and CDR2 sequences are SGHVS and FNYEAQ. From the cysteine up to the phenylalanine, the CDR3 has a length of 16 residues. Just CDR3 DNA is preserved here, 48 bases in frame from base 1. Trimming removed 5 bases from V and 3 bases from J; the gene matches leave 9 bases unexplained. Amplification of TCR beta CDR3 regions was carried out from RNA transcripts. The TCR CDR3 was subjected to a first round of RT-PCR using the HTBI primer set and the Qiagen OneStep RT-PCR kit. A second multiplex PCR round built the libraries, followed by size selection and purification. The libraries were sequenced on an Illumina HiSeq2000 using paired-end 100 bp reads. The study's own analysis went as follows. SOAPnuke was used to process the raw data, throwing out any read that contained adapters or uncalled bases, had a mean Phred below 15, or lacked an exact constant-primer or identifier match. High-quality paired reads were merged using COPE v1.2.5, and each unique nucleotide sequence was defined as a clonotype. Clonotypes were aligned to IMGT TRBV, TRBD and TRBJ reference segments using MiTCR v1.1. The analysis included only V-J combinations with a frequency above 0.0001, which together covered about 99% of the repertoires. A TCS score was defined as the ratio of F50 (clonal expansion) to E x V (chaos), with BLOSUM62-based TCRdist applied between CDR3 peptides within each V-J. Welch's t-statistics and random forest reduced roughly 530 V-J features to roughly 13, which were used in a naive Bayes classifier (R e1071). TCRdb applied fastp at Q25 and MiXCR to the public reads, then kept only in-frame beta chains. Each CDR3 protein gets just one entry, which takes the most common genes and DNA from the rows behind it. None of the V and J calls come from the authors' own analysis; TCRdb made them. This sample holds 600,000 to 750,000 distinct CDR3 sequences; approximately 15% were observed only once. Of the sample, 15% to 18% falls within the top ten clones.

Stable Graves' hyperthyroidism was defined as no progression to ophthalmopathy during 18 months of follow-up. Hyperthyroidism patients were aged 18 to 65 years and newly diagnosed, with disease duration of less than 2 months. The study excluded patients with uncontrolled infections, other autoimmune diseases, pregnancy or lactation. Diagnoses relied on clinical symptoms, serum thyroxine and TRAb, thyroid ultrasound and orbital computed tomography. PBMCs were isolated from 7.5 to 10 ml of fresh peripheral blood by Ficoll-Paque density gradient centrifugation. Total RNA was extracted using Trizol reagent, and RNA quality was assessed on an Agilent 2100 Bioanalyzer. As for this clonotype: The antigen it recognizes is unknown. Base quality data are lacking; no much larger clone is found one base away.

The specimen was blood. The clonotype comes from a man over 45 with Graves' hyperthyroidism. The chain is made from TRBV7-6 and TRBJ2-2, with 7 junctional bases fitting TRBD2. CDR3 reads: CASSHTSAPDTGELFF. The nucleotide sequence reads TGTGCCAGCAGCCATACTAGCGCCCCTGACACCGGGGAGCTGTTTTTT.